The rows below give T cell receptor beta chains drawn from one sample of a study of blood T cells in healthy people across ages. TCRdb ran MiXCR on the 5' RACE reads and lists one entry per CDR3 protein. This sample has under 2 million distinct CDR3 sequences; 34% occur once, and the top ten carry about 11%. The source material was blood. Receptors originate from a woman younger than 45 in good health. The CDR3 runs from the conserved cysteine through the conserved F or W. Fields, in order: D gene, V gene, clone size, J gene, CDR3 DNA, CDR3 protein. A D gene is named only where the DNA matches it firmly. The listing skips clone size in some rows; elsewhere it reads once, few, many or a size class.

TRBD1	TRBV29-1	NA	TRBJ1-2	TGCAGCATATCGACAGGGGGCTACACCTTC	CSISTGGYTF
TRBD2	TRBV27	NA	TRBJ2-3	TGTGCCAGCAGTTCCCCCCCGTGGCGGGAGGGCCCCGATACGCAGTATTTT	CASSSPPWREGPDTQYF
TRBD1	TRBV29-1	many	TRBJ2-4	TGCAGCGTTCACTACCGGGACAGCAGGGCCAAAAACATTCAGTACTTC	CSVHYRDSRAKNIQYF
NA	TRBV10-3	NA	TRBJ2-2	TGTGCCACAGGACAGACCTCGAACACCGGGGAGCTGTTTTTT	CATGQTSNTGELFF
NA	TRBV27	few	TRBJ2-1	TGTATGACCCGGGAGTTGACCTACAATGAGCAGTTCTTC	CMTRELTYNEQFF
TRBD2	TRBV3-1	NA	TRBJ2-5	TGTGCCAGCAGTCGGACTAGCGGGGCCTCAGGGTACCAAGAGACCCAGTACTTC	CASSRTSGASGYQETQYF
TRBD2	TRBV5-1	many	TRBJ2-5	TGCGCCAGCAGCCTACGGACTAGCGAAGAGACCCAGTACTTC	CASSLRTSEETQYF
TRBD1	TRBV30	NA	TRBJ1-1	TGTGCCTGGAGTGTTGGGACAGTGGCGAACACTGAAGCTTTCTTT	CAWSVGTVANTEAFF
TRBD2	TRBV10-3	many	TRBJ2-5	TGTGCCATCCGAAGCGGGGGAACGGGAGAGACCCAGTACTTC	CAIRSGGTGETQYF
NA	TRBV19	NA	TRBJ1-1	TGTGCCAGTAGGACAGAGTTTTGGACTGAAGCTTTCTTT	CASRTEFWTEAFF
NA	TRBV12-3/TRBV12-4	NA	TRBJ2-1	TGTGCCAGCAGTGGTGACAGGAATGAGCAGTTCTTC	CASSGDRNEQFF
TRBD2	TRBV7-2	NA	TRBJ2-7	TGTGCCAGCAGCTCACGGGTACTAGCGGGAGGGCCAGACGAGCAGTACTTC	CASSSRVLAGGPDEQYF
NA	TRBV29-1	many	TRBJ2-7	TGCAGCGTTGCTAAAAGTTACGAGCAGTACTTC	CSVAKSYEQYF
TRBD2	TRBV27	many	TRBJ2-7	TGTGCCAGCAGTCCCTTAGCGGGAGGCGAGGCCGCATCCTACGAGCAGTACTTC	CASSPLAGGEAASYEQYF
NA	TRBV5-1	many	TRBJ2-7	TGTGCCAGCAGCGCGGGCTACGAGCAGTACTTC	CASSAGYEQYF
NA	TRBV20-1	NA	TRBJ1-1	TGCAGTGCTATAAGAAAGAACACTGAAGCTTTCTTT	CSAIRKNTEAFF
TRBD2	TRBV3-1	NA	TRBJ2-2	TGTGCCAGCAGCCAATCGTGGGGACTAGCGTACACCGGGGAGCTGTTTTTT	CASSQSWGLAYTGELFF
TRBD2	TRBV30	few	TRBJ2-3	TGTGCCATATCCGGGACTAGCGTCACAGATACGCAGTATTTT	CAISGTSVTDTQYF
NA	TRBV29-1	many	TRBJ2-1	TGCAGCGTCTGGGACCGCTACAATGAGCAGTTCTTC	CSVWDRYNEQFF
NA	TRBV15	few	TRBJ1-2	TGTGCCACCAGCAGTACTTCTAACGTCGAGAACTATGGCTACACCTTC	CATSSTSNVENYGYTF
NA	TRBV5-1	NA	TRBJ1-5	TGCGCCGGCAGCTTGGAAGGTCTTCAGCCCCAGCATTTT	CAGSLEGLQPQHF
TRBD1	TRBV7-3	NA	TRBJ2-5	TGTGCCAGCAGCCCGGGACAGAGAAAGACCCAGTACTTC	CASSPGQRKTQYF
NA	TRBV28	NA	TRBJ2-1	TGTGCCAGCCCCCCCGGGCGGGCGGACTCCTACAATGAGCAGTTCTTC	CASPPGRADSYNEQFF
NA	TRBV28	NA	TRBJ2-5	TGTGCCAGCATCTCCGGGACGGATCTGAGCCAGACCCAGTACTTC	CASISGTDLSQTQYF
TRBD2	TRBV11-2	few	TRBJ2-7	TGTGCCAGCAGCTTGGTGGGTCGCAGGGCGGCTAGCGGGATTTTCAGCTCCTACGAGCAGTACTTC	CASSLVGRRAASGIFSSYEQYF
TRBD1	TRBV5-1	few	TRBJ2-2	TGCGCCAGCAAACAGGGGACCGGGGAGCTGTTTTTT	CASKQGTGELFF
TRBD2	TRBV15	few	TRBJ2-7	TGTGCCACCAGCAGAGAACTAGCGAGCCCCTACGAGCAGTACTTC	CATSRELASPYEQYF
NA	TRBV20-1	many	TRBJ2-1	TGCAGTGCTAGCCGGGGGTCCTACAATGAGCAGTTCTTC	CSASRGSYNEQFF
NA	TRBV20-1	few	TRBJ2-5	TGCAGTGCTAGAGATAATTGGGGCTACCAAGAGACCCAGTACTTC	CSARDNWGYQETQYF
NA	TRBV10-2	many	TRBJ2-7	TGCGCCAGCAGTGAGGGTAACATTTGGGCCGCGCAGTACTTC	CASSEGNIWAAQYF
NA	TRBV12-3/TRBV12-4	few	TRBJ1-2	TGTGCCAGCATCCGGGGTCCTAACTATGGCTACACCTTC	CASIRGPNYGYTF
TRBD1	TRBV6-6	many	TRBJ1-1	TGTGCCACTTATACCAGGGGGACTGAAGCTTTCTTT	CATYTRGTEAFF
TRBD1	TRBV4-2	NA	TRBJ1-4	TGTGCCAGCAGCCGCTTAGCCCGGGACAGTAGAGCTGCAACTAATGAAAAACTGTTTTTT	CASSRLARDSRAATNEKLFF
NA	TRBV7-8	few	TRBJ2-7	TGTGCCAGCAGCCTAGGTTGGGAAGACGAGCAGTACTTC	CASSLGWEDEQYF
NA	TRBV13	NA	TRBJ1-4	TGTGCCAGCAGCTTAGGGGGGTGGAGTGAAAAACTGTTTTTT	CASSLGGWSEKLFF
TRBD1	TRBV5-6	NA	TRBJ2-5	TGTGCCAGCAGCCTTGACAGGGGGCCGTGGGAGACCCAGTACTTC	CASSLDRGPWETQYF
TRBD1	TRBV6-5	NA	TRBJ2-3	TGTGCCAGCAGTTACCAAGGACGTAGGGGGCGCACAGATACGCAGTATTTT	CASSYQGRRGRTDTQYF
NA	TRBV9	NA	TRBJ1-1	TGTGCCCGCAGCGTTTGGCCAGGTGACACTGAAGCTTTCTTT	CARSVWPGDTEAFF
NA	TRBV2	NA	TRBJ2-3	TGTGCCAGCAGGGGGCCCGACACAGATACGCAGTATTTT	CASRGPDTDTQYF
TRBD2	TRBV7-2	NA	TRBJ2-5	TGTGCCAGCAGCTTTCGACTAGCGGGGGTGGGGTACCTAGAGACCCAGTACTTC	CASSFRLAGVGYLETQYF